These 19 T cell receptor beta chains were all obtained from the same sample, sequenced in a study of blood T cell repertoires in COVID-19. Libraries were prepared by immunoSEQ multiplex PCR; TCRdb keeps only in-frame clonotypes and omits some of them. The data show tens of thousands of clones, about 87% seen once. Source material: peripheral blood. Receptors originate from a human donor in a cohort sampled during active COVID-19.

The chain has TRBV6-2 or TRBV6-3 and TRBJ1-2; D is possibly TRBD1 (6 bases). This CDR3 spans 16 amino acids. Germline CDR1 and CDR2: MNHEY and SVGEGT. V was pared by 6 bases and J by 7 bases, with 24 bases between. The CDR3 coding sequence is TGTGCCAGCAGCCACGCTGGACAGTCCAAAGCGAGTGGCTACACCTTC. This codes for CASSHAGQSKASGYTF.

The chain has TRBV28 and TRBJ1-5; TRBD1 aligns across 7 bases. The CDR3 consists of 16 residues. The junction had 9 bases not matched to a gene; V was cut back by 5 bases and J by 2 bases. Germline values: CDR1 MDHEN, CDR2 SYDVKM. CDR3 sequence reads: CASSPAWQGGNQPQHF. CDR3 sequence (DNA): TGTGCCAGCAGTCCCGCTTGGCAGGGGGGCAATCAGCCCCAGCATTTT. Complete variable domain (other parts from reference TRBV28 and TRBJ1-5): DVKVTQSSRYLVKRTGEKVFLECVQDMDHENMFWYRQDPGLGLRLIYFSYDVKMKEKGDIPEGYSVSREKKERFSLILESASTNQTSMYLCASSPAWQGGNQPQHFGDGTRLSIL.

The chain combines TRBV7-9 with TRBJ2-7, with D maybe TRBD1 (6 bases). The V end lost 1 base, the J end lost 0 bases, and 16 bases lay between the germline ends. Germline loops: CDR1 SEHNR, CDR2 FQNEAQ (reference sequence). This CDR3 has 17 residues. CDR3 sequence reads: CASSLDPRQAFSYEQYF. The DNA of the CDR3 is TGTGCCAGCAGCTTAGACCCGCGACAGGCCTTCTCCTACGAGCAGTACTTC.

The chain employs TRBV5-1 and TRBJ1-3, with D possibly being TRBD1 (6 bases). Trimming removed 3 bases from V and 1 base from J, with 8 bases in between. The V gene's germline CDR1 is SGHRS and CDR2 YFSETQ. The CDR3 extends over 14 amino acids. The CDR3 reads CASSSGTSGNTIYF. In DNA, the CDR3 is TGCGCCAGCAGCTCGGGGACATCTGGAAACACCATATATTTT.

The chain combines TRBV21-1 with TRBJ2-7; whether TRBD1, the table's D call, matches the DNA was not checked. TRBV21-1 is assigned pseudogene status. This CDR3 contains 15 residues. The CDR3 spells CASSKIRGRRFEQYF. The CDR3 DNA reads TGTGCCAGCAGCAAGATAAGGGGGCGGAGGTTCGAGCAGTACTTC.

The chain employs TRBV28 and TRBJ1-1; D is possibly TRBD1 (5 bases). The CDR3 length is 14 residues. V lost 3 bases and J lost 4, with 12 bases in between. Germline assignment: CDR1 MDHEN and CDR2 SYDVKM. CDR3 in amino acids: CASSFRQGGTEAFF. The CDR3 DNA reads as TGTGCCAGCAGTTTCAGGCAGGGTGGCACTGAAGCTTTCTTT. The full variable domain, with the rest looked up from reference TRBV28 and TRBJ1-1, is DVKVTQSSRYLVKRTGEKVFLECVQDMDHENMFWYRQDPGLGLRLIYFSYDVKMKEKGDIPEGYSVSREKKERFSLILESASTNQTSMYLCASSFRQGGTEAFFGQGTRLTVV.

V usage is TRBV7-9 and J usage is TRBJ1-3; the D gene is possibly TRBD1 (5 bases). Germline V gene sequence: CDR1 SEHNR, CDR2 FQNEAQ (reference sequence). The CDR3 is made up of 15 amino acids. The V and J ends lost 5 bases and 3 bases respectively, with 14 bases between them. The CDR3 loop is CASSPKIRVGNTIYF. The CDR3 DNA follows: TGTGCCAGCAGCCCAAAGATCAGGGTTGGAAACACCATATATTTT. The complete variable domain, with remaining parts taken from reference TRBV7-9 and TRBJ1-3, reads DTGVSQNPRHKITKRGQNVTFRCDPISEHNRLYWYRQTLGQGPEFLTYFQNEAQLEKSRLLSDRFSAERPKGSFSTLEIQRTEQGDSAMYLCASSPKIRVGNTIYFGEGSWLTVV.

The J gene is TRBJ1-1, the V gene TRBV19; a weak D match, TRBD1 (6 bases). The CDR3 extends over 12 amino acids. Germline loops: CDR1 LNHDA, CDR2 SQIVND (reference sequence). V was clipped by 3 bases and J by 9 bases, with 11 bases between them. In DNA, the CDR3 is TGTGCCAGTAGTATGAACAGGGACAAAGCTTTCTTT. Residues: CASSMNRDKAFF.

J is TRBJ2-1 and V is TRBV19; TRBD1 agrees at 8 bases. The germline V gene encodes CDR1 LNHDA and CDR2 SQIVND (reference sequence). This CDR3 spans 16 amino acids. V was clipped by 3 bases and J by 8 bases; unmatched bases: 12. In nucleotides, the CDR3 is TGTGCCAGTAGTATTGGAGGCGGCAGGGGGCACTATGAGCAGTTCTTC. Amino acid sequence: CASSIGGGRGHYEQFF.

The chain recombines TRBV30 with TRBJ1-6, with 7 bases that match TRBD1. The CDR3 consists of 13 residues. The V segment lost 5 bases and the J segment 7 bases; nucleotides outside the gene matches: 5. Looked up from germline, CDR1 is GTSNPN and CDR2 is SVGIG (reference sequence). The CDR3 DNA reads TGTGCCTGGGAGAGGGGGCTAAATTCACCCCTCCACTTT. Encoded protein: CAWERGLNSPLHF.

The chain has TRBV6-5 and TRBJ2-7; TRBD1 agrees at 8 bases. Germline lookup yields CDR1 MNHEY and CDR2 SVGAGI. CDR3 length equals 15 residues. After removal of 6 bases from V and 2 bases from J, the junction contained 9 bases not matched to a gene. The CDR3 DNA reads as TGTGCCAGCAGCCCCGGACAGGGTGACGCCTACGAGCAGTACTTC. Translation: CASSPGQGDAYEQYF.

The chain joins TRBV5-6 to TRBJ1-1, with D hard to call. With 4 bases removed from V and 4 bases from J, the gap between germline ends came to 14 bases. The CDR3 has 14 residues. Per germline, CDR1 SGHDT and CDR2 YYEEEE. CDR3 bases: TGTGCCAGCAGCCCGGGCGGGGTGGGCACTGAAGCTTTCTTT. Translation: CASSPGGVGTEAFF. Full variable domain (rest looked up from reference TRBV5-6 and TRBJ1-1): DAGVTQSPTHLIKTRGQQVTLRCSPKSGHDTVSWYQQALGQGPQFIFQYYEEEERQRGNFPDRFSGHQFPNYSSELNVNALLLGDSALYLCASSPGGVGTEAFFGQGTRLTVV.

The chain links TRBV30 to TRBJ2-7; TRBD2 matches at 11 bases. This CDR3 comprises 15 residues. V shed 2 bases, J shed 3 bases, and the junction held 6 bases outside the gene matches. Germline V lookup: CDR1 GTSNPN, CDR2 SVGIG (reference sequence). The CDR3 reads CAWSTVGLAGYEQYF. The CDR3, as DNA: TGTGCCTGGAGTACCGTTGGACTAGCGGGCTACGAGCAGTACTTC.

The V gene is TRBV28, the J gene TRBJ2-2, with unresolved D. Per germline, CDR1 MDHEN and CDR2 SYDVKM. Trimming cost V 9 bases and J 0 bases, with 8 bases left between them. The CDR3 has 13 amino acids. The CDR3 sequence: CASGPANTGELFF. In nucleotides, the CDR3 is TGTGCCAGTGGGCCCGCGAACACCGGGGAGCTGTTTTTT.

This chain links TRBV9 with TRBJ1-2; 12 bases agree with TRBD1. Germline V gene data show CDR1 as SGDLS and CDR2 as YYNGEE. The CDR3 has 14 amino acids. V trimming: 3 bases; J trimming: 8 bases; junction bases outside the gene matches: 5. CDR3 nucleotides: TGTGCCAGCAGCGGGGGACAGGGGGCGGAGGGCTACACCTTC. Its protein product is CASSGGQGAEGYTF.

The CDR3 spells CASSQRTGADGNTIYF. The DNA of the CDR3 is TGCGCCAGCAGCCAACGAACAGGGGCAGACGGAAACACCATATATTTT. The chain combines TRBV4-1 with TRBJ1-3; 7 bases are a match to TRBD1. V was pared by 2 bases and J by 4 bases, with 8 bases of the junction left unmatched. The length of the CDR3 is 16 residues. Germline CDR1 is MGHRA and CDR2 is YSYEKL.

The chain has TRBV4-2 and TRBJ2-3; 11 bases are shared with TRBD2. J was trimmed by 3 bases and V by 0 bases; bases with no gene match: 8. Germline assignment: CDR1 LGHNA and CDR2 YNFKEQ. This CDR3 is built from 18 residues. In DNA form, the CDR3 reads TGTGCCAGCAGCCAAGATCTCCTAGCGGGAGGACCGACAGATACGCAGTATTTT. Residues: CASSQDLLAGGPTDTQYF.

The genes are TRBV12-5 and TRBJ1-1, with D maybe TRBD1 (5 bases). Germline CDR1 is LGHNT and CDR2 is FRNRAP. The CDR3 totals 13 residues. Trimming pared 6 bases from V and 4 bases from J, leaving 12 bases between. This CDR3 reads CASGRGMGTEAFF. CDR3 coding DNA: TGTGCTAGTGGAAGGGGAATGGGCACTGAAGCTTTCTTT.

V gene TRBV6-1 combines with J gene TRBJ2-1; tentatively, D is TRBD2 (5 bases). Germline V lookup: CDR1 MNHNS, CDR2 SASEGT. The CDR3 totals 13 residues. Between the trimmed V and J ends, which lost 2 bases and 8 bases, there was a span of 10 bases. DNA of the CDR3: TGTGCCAGCAGTGAATGGGAGTATTATGAGCAGTTCTTC. Encoded protein: CASSEWEYYEQFF.